These 31 T cell receptor beta chains originate from one sample sequenced in a study of CD8 T cells in ankylosing spondylitis. TCRdb fed the 5' RACE reads into MiXCR, producing one record per CDR3 protein. The profile shows around 300,000 distinct CDR3 sequences, around 21% of them singletons. The sequenced sample consisted of blood, either unsorted or a sorted T cell fraction (not recorded which). These receptor sequences come from a female donor with ankylosing spondylitis or in good health (not recorded which).

This chain joins TRBV12-3 or TRBV12-4 and TRBJ2-7; 10 bases are a match to TRBD2. This CDR3 is 15 amino acids long. The V segment lost 5 bases and the J segment 1 base; nucleotides outside the gene matches: 5. The CDR3 spells CASSPGGLASYEQYF. The CDR3 region has the DNA TGTGCCAGCAGTCCGGGGGGACTAGCGTCCTACGAGCAGTACTTC.

This chain uses TRBV29-1 with TRBJ2-3; TRBD1 is a possible D gene (5 bases). V lost 4 bases and J lost 4, with 9 bases in between. CDR1 is SQVTM and CDR2 is ANQGSEA in the germline V gene. This CDR3 contains 12 residues. The DNA of the CDR3 is TGCAGCGTTGCAGGGTACCCAGATACGCAGTATTTT. Translated, it gives CSVAGYPDTQYF.

This clonotype was seen a few times. V usage is TRBV10-3 and J usage is TRBJ2-1, with 8 bases that match TRBD2. V shed 4 bases, J shed 7 bases, and the junction held 12 bases outside the gene matches. The CDR3 runs 16 residues. CDR1 and CDR2 (germline): ENHRY, SYGVKD. CDR3 amino acids: CAISAVAGIEMNEQFF. Here the CDR3 DNA reads TGTGCCATCAGTGCCGTAGCGGGAATAGAGATGAATGAGCAGTTCTTC.

Ten or more counts support this clonotype. The V and J genes are TRBV19 and TRBJ1-5; possible D gene TRBD1, 5 bases. The germline V gene has CDR1 LNHDA and CDR2 SQIVND (reference sequence). The CDR3 is made up of 15 amino acids. V lost 3 bases to trimming and J lost 3 bases, with 12 bases between them. The CDR3 DNA is TGTGCCAGTAGTATCTTAGGAGGGGACAATCAGCCCCAGCATTTT. It encodes CASSILGGDNQPQHF.

This clonotype was observed a few times. This chain connects TRBV20-1 to TRBJ1-1, with D hard to call. The CDR3 is 13 amino acids. V lost 2 bases, J lost 2 bases, and 9 bases lay in between. CDR1 and CDR2 (germline): DFQATT, SNEGSKA (reference sequence). CDR3 sequence (DNA): TGCAGTGCTAGATTCGACACCAACACTGAAGCTTTCTTT. Residues: CSARFDTNTEAFF.

This clonotype was counted ten times or more. The V and J genes are TRBV6-1 and TRBJ2-1; 12 bases match TRBD2. Germline V gives CDR1 MNHNS, CDR2 SASEGT. The CDR3 sequence is 14 residues long. Trimming took 4 bases from V and 8 from J; bases not matched to a gene: 3. This chain's CDR3 is CASSATSGSDEQFF. CDR3 in DNA: TGTGCCAGCAGTGCGACTAGCGGGAGTGATGAGCAGTTCTTC.

The rearrangement links TRBV7-9 to TRBJ2-1, with 9 nucleotides matching TRBD2. The CDR3 consists of 14 residues. The V gene end was trimmed by 3 bases and the J gene end by 10 bases; junction bases not matched to a gene: 7. Germline-derived CDR1 and CDR2 are SEHNR and FQNEAQ (reference sequence). DNA of the CDR3: TGTGCCAGCAGCTTCGGCGGGAGGGCCGGGGAGCAGTTCTTC. The encoded protein is CASSFGGRAGEQFF.

This clonotype was observed a handful of times. The V call is TRBV6-5, the J call TRBJ1-2; a possible D gene is TRBD1 (5 bases). Germline V lookup: CDR1 MNHEY, CDR2 SVGAGI. Between the trimmed V and J ends, which lost 1 base and 2 bases, there was a span of 17 bases. The CDR3 runs to 17 residues. Here the CDR3 reads CASSYLAVVTENYGYTF. The CDR3, as DNA: TGTGCCAGCAGTTACTTAGCCGTAGTGACAGAGAACTATGGCTACACCTTC.

V is TRBV12-3 or TRBV12-4 and J is TRBJ2-1; possibly TRBD2 for D (6 bases). The CDR3 contains 16 residues. V lost 9 bases to trimming and J lost 6 bases, with 24 bases between them. Written as DNA, the CDR3 is TGTGCCAGAAGATCCCTACGGGACTCACGTTTCAATGAGCAGTTCTTC. It specifies CARRSLRDSRFNEQFF.

This clonotype was counted only a few times. The CDR3 coding sequence is TGTGCCGGGGGATCCGGGGGCGCGACAGATACGCAGTATTTT. This gives the protein CAGGSGGATDTQYF. The J gene is TRBJ2-3, the V gene TRBV7-2; D possibly uses TRBD1 or TRBD2 (6 bases each). Germline V gives CDR1 SGHTA, CDR2 FQGNSA. With 11 bases removed from V and 3 bases from J, the gap between germline ends came to 18 bases. The CDR3 contains 14 residues. The complete variable domain, with remaining parts taken from reference TRBV7-2 and TRBJ2-3, reads GAGVSQSPSNKVTEKGKDVELRCDPISGHTALYWYRQSLGQGLEFLIYFQGNSAPDKSGLPSDRFSAERTGGSVSTLTIQRTQQEDSAVYLCAGGSGGATDTQYFGPGTRLTVL.

This clonotype was detected a few times. The gene calls are TRBV6-5 and TRBJ2-7, with TRBD2 as a possible D gene (6 bases). CDR1 and CDR2 from the germline V gene are MNHEY and SVGAGI. Trimming removed 8 bases from V and 6 bases from J, with 14 bases in between. The CDR3 has 12 residues. CDR3 sequence reads: CASWREPGEQYF. The CDR3 DNA reads TGTGCCAGCTGGAGGGAGCCGGGCGAGCAGTACTTC.

This clonotype was seen a handful of times. The rearrangement links TRBV29-1 to TRBJ2-3; the match to TRBD2 covers 13 bases. Germline CDR1 SQVTM, CDR2 ANQGSEA. The CDR3 loop spans 19 amino acids. The J segment lost 2 bases and the V segment lost 3 bases, leaving 14 bases of the junction unmatched. CDR3 sequence (DNA): TGCAGCGTTGACTCCCTATCCAGGGGACTAGCGGGAAACACAGATACGCAGTATTTT. Translating it yields CSVDSLSRGLAGNTDTQYF.

This clonotype was seen ten or more times. V usage is TRBV20-1 and J usage is TRBJ2-5; no clear D gene. V was shortened by 0 bases and J by 2 bases, with 10 bases between the two germline ends. This CDR3 has 14 residues. Germline V gives CDR1 DFQATT, CDR2 SNEGSKA (reference sequence). CDR3 nucleotide sequence: TGCAGTGCTAGAGATAGGCGTAATCAAGAGACCCAGTACTTC. The encoded protein is CSARDRRNQETQYF.

V and J are TRBV3-1 and TRBJ2-5; tentatively, D is TRBD1 or TRBD2 (5 bases each). The CDR3 loop spans 15 amino acids. Trimming shortened V by 4 bases and J by 2 bases, and 14 bases separated the two germline ends. The germline V gene encodes CDR1 LGHDT and CDR2 YNNKEL (reference sequence). The CDR3 is CASSPSGPGQETQYF. The DNA of the CDR3 is TGTGCCAGCAGCCCCTCGGGGCCGGGGCAAGAGACCCAGTACTTC.

This sequence joins TRBV5-6 and TRBJ1-5; 8 bases line up with TRBD1. The CDR3 runs to 13 residues. J gave up 7 bases and V 4 bases, and 4 bases lay outside the gene matches. In germline, CDR1 is SGHDT, CDR2 YYEEEE. CDR3 protein: CASSQQGDQPQHF. In DNA form, the CDR3 reads TGTGCCAGCAGCCAACAGGGGGACCAGCCCCAGCATTTT.

This clonotype has more than one count but fewer than ten. The rearrangement uses TRBV15 and TRBJ1-6; tentatively, D is TRBD1 (5 bases). This CDR3 region has 15 residues. The germline V and J ends were trimmed by 0 bases and 6 bases, with 9 bases remaining between them. CDR1 LNHNV and CDR2 YYDKDF come from the germline V gene (reference sequence). The CDR3 is CATSRDKGPNSPLHF. For the CDR3, the DNA is TGTGCCACCAGCAGAGATAAGGGACCTAATTCACCCCTCCACTTT.

The chain couples TRBV21-1 to TRBJ2-3; the table assigns TRBD2, which was not confirmed against the DNA. TRBV21-1 has pseudogene status. The CDR3 sequence is 20 residues long. CDR3 DNA: TGTGCCAGCAGCCCCCTCCGGGAACTAGCGGGAGGGCTGGACACAGATACGCAGTATTTT. It is translated as CASSPLRELAGGLDTDTQYF.

In this sample, this clonotype turned up a few times. The chain joins TRBV12-3 or TRBV12-4 to TRBJ1-2, with D maybe TRBD1 (6 bases). Deletions cut 7 bases from V and 4 bases from J, with 13 bases between. The length of the CDR3 is 13 residues. This chain's CDR3 is CASNSGQPYGYTF. The CDR3 nucleotides read TGTGCCAGCAACTCCGGACAGCCCTATGGCTACACCTTC.

There are a few counts of this clonotype. The V call is TRBV7-9, the J call TRBJ1-2, with TRBD1 matching over 8 bases. J lost 1 base, V lost 5 bases, and 6 bases had no gene match. The CDR3 contains 15 residues. CDR1 SEHNR and CDR2 FQNEAQ come from the germline V gene (reference sequence). The DNA of the CDR3 is TGTGCCAGCAGCCCGGGACAGGCCCGTAACTATGGCTACACCTTC. Translation: CASSPGQARNYGYTF.

This clonotype was seen only a few times. V gene TRBV9 combines with J gene TRBJ2-1, with 10 bases that match TRBD2. This CDR3 has 17 residues. The V gene end was trimmed by 0 bases and the J gene end by 5 bases; junction bases not matched to a gene: 8. Germline V lookup: CDR1 SGDLS, CDR2 YYNGEE. CDR3 sequence (DNA): TGTGCCAGCAGCGTAGAGGCTAGCGGGAGTTGGGACAATGAGCAGTTCTTC. Its translation is CASSVEASGSWDNEQFF.

In its sample, this clonotype was seen many times. The chain links TRBV7-8 to TRBJ1-4; tentatively, D is TRBD1 (5 bases). Germline lookup yields CDR1 SGHVS and CDR2 FQNEAQ. The CDR3 extends over 13 amino acids. Deletions cut 4 bases from V and 8 bases from J, with 11 bases between. CDR3 sequence: CASSSGPREKLFF. The CDR3 region has the DNA TGTGCCAGCAGCTCGGGACCCCGGGAAAAACTGTTTTTT.

This clonotype was observed a few times. The chain combines TRBV6-1 with TRBJ2-7, with TRBD1 as a possible D gene (6 bases). The V end lost 6 bases, the J end lost 6 bases, and 9 bases lay between the germline ends. The CDR3 runs 11 residues. Germline CDR1 is MNHNS and CDR2 is SASEGT. Here the CDR3 reads CASSPRGEQYF. CDR3 in DNA: TGTGCCAGCAGCCCCAGGGGCGAGCAGTACTTC.

The chain carries TRBV6-1 and TRBJ2-3; tentative D call: TRBD2 (6 bases). V shed 6 bases and J shed 5 bases, with 21 bases lying between them. There are 16 residues in the CDR3. The V gene's germline CDR1 is MNHNS and CDR2 SASEGT. The CDR3 sequence: CASRRRSGPSGDTQYF. The CDR3 DNA follows: TGTGCCAGCAGACGACGAAGCGGGCCCTCCGGAGATACGCAGTATTTT.

The chain is built from TRBV2 and TRBJ2-1; D gene uncertain. Germline lookup yields CDR1 SNHLY and CDR2 FYNNEI. The V and J ends lost 5 bases and 4 bases respectively, with 9 bases between them. The CDR3 runs to 13 residues. The DNA for the CDR3 is TGTGCCAGCAGTAGTTTCCTTTACAATGAGCAGTTCTTC. Translation: CASSSFLYNEQFF.

This clonotype was observed many times. This chain links TRBV6-1 with TRBJ2-7; maybe TRBD1 (7 bases). Trimming removed 5 bases from V and 5 bases from J, with 22 bases in between. The CDR3 covers 16 residues. CDR1 and CDR2 (germline): MNHNS, SASEGT. The CDR3 is CASSPRGSRGPDEQYF. The CDR3, as DNA: TGTGCCAGCAGTCCCCGGGGGTCTAGGGGGCCGGACGAGCAGTACTTC.

The chain links TRBV20-1 to TRBJ2-2; D tentatively fits TRBD1 or TRBD2 (6 bases each). CDR3 size: 16 residues. Per germline, CDR1 DFQATT and CDR2 SNEGSKA (reference sequence). CDR3 loop: CREERGSLAGKGELFF. The CDR3, as DNA: TGCAGGGAGGAGAGGGGGTCGCTGGCGGGAAAGGGGGAGCTGTTTTTT.

The gene calls are TRBV27 and TRBJ2-5, with D tentatively TRBD1 (6 bases). The CDR3 length is 14 residues. Germline V CDR1 and CDR2: MNHEY, SMNVEV (reference sequence). The CDR3 protein is CTTSDTGQGETQYF. CDR3 sequence (DNA): TGTACCACCTCTGACACAGGGCAGGGAGAGACCCAGTACTTC.

This clonotype was counted between two and nine times. This chain links TRBV15 with TRBJ2-1, with D unclear. Trimming pared 6 bases from V and 6 bases from J, leaving 21 bases between. The CDR3 has 16 amino acids. Germline CDR1 and CDR2: LNHNV and YYDKDF (reference sequence). This CDR3 is CATSGSFGSRSNEQFF. The CDR3 DNA reads TGTGCCACCAGTGGAAGTTTCGGCTCCAGGAGCAATGAGCAGTTCTTC.

The chain joins TRBV9 to TRBJ2-1, with D hard to call. There are 16 residues in the CDR3. Germline V gene lookup returns CDR1 SGDLS and CDR2 YYNGEE. V lost 3 bases and J lost 5, with 18 bases in between. The CDR3 DNA reads TGTGCCAGCAGCGCGGCCCTGGCCGCCCCCGACAATGAGCAGTTCTTC. Protein sequence: CASSAALAAPDNEQFF.

This clonotype came up a few times. The chain combines TRBV12-3 or TRBV12-4 with TRBJ2-7, with 7 nucleotides matching TRBD2. With 3 bases clipped from V and 5 bases from J, the junction kept 7 bases outside the gene matches. The CDR3 runs to 14 residues. The CDR3 reads CASSFGGSRNEQYF. CDR3 DNA sequence: TGTGCCAGCAGTTTCGGCGGGAGTAGAAACGAGCAGTACTTC.

DNA for the CDR3: TGTGCCAGCAGTTACTTCCAGGGAATTAGAGCTTTCTTT. Amino acid sequence: CASSYFQGIRAFF. The chain is built from TRBV27 and TRBJ1-1, with a tentative D call TRBD1 (5 bases). There are 13 residues in the CDR3. The V gene's germline CDR1 is MNHEY and CDR2 SMNVEV (reference sequence). The ends were cut back, 4 bases at V and 10 bases at J, with 16 bases in the middle.